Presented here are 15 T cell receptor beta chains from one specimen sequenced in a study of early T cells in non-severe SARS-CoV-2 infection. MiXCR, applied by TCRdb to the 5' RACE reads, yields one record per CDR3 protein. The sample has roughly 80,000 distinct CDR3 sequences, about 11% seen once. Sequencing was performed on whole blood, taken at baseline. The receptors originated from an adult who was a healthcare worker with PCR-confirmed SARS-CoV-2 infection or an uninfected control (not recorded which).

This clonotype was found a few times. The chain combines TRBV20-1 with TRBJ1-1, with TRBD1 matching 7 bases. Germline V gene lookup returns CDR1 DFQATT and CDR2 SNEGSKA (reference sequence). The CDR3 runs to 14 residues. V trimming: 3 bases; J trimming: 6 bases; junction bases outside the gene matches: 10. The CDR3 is CSARLTRGRAEAFF. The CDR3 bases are TGCAGTGCTAGGCTCACCAGGGGGAGGGCTGAAGCTTTCTTT.

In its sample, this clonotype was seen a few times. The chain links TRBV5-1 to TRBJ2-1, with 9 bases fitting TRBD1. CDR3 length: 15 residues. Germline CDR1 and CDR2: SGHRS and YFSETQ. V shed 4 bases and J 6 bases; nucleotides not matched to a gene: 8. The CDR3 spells CASSPRGQGGNEQFF. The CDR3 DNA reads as TGCGCCAGCAGCCCACGGGGACAGGGTGGCAATGAGCAGTTCTTC.

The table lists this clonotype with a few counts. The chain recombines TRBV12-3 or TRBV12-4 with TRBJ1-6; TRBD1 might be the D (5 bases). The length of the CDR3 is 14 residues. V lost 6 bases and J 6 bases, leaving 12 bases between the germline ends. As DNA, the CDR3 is TGTGCCAGCAGGCGAGGGGAACTTAATTCACCCCTCCACTTT. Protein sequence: CASRRGELNSPLHF.

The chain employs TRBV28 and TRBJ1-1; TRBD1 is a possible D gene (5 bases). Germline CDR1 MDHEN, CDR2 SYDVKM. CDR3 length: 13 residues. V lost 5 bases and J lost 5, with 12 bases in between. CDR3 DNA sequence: TGTGCCAGCAGTCGATCTGGGGCGACTGAAGCTTTCTTT. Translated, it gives CASSRSGATEAFF.

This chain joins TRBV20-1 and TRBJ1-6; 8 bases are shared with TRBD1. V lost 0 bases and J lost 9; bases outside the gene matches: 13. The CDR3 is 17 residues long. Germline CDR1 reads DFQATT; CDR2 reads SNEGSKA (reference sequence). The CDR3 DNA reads TGCAGTGCTAGAGATCCAGACAGGGGCATCTTTGGTTCACCCCTCCACTTT. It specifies CSARDPDRGIFGSPLHF.

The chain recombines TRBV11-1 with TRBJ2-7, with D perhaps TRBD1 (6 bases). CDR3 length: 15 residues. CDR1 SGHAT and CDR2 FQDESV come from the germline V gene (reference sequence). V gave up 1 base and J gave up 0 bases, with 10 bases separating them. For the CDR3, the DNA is TGTGCCAGCAGCTTAGTACCGGACAGCTCCTACGAGCAGTACTTC. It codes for CASSLVPDSSYEQYF.

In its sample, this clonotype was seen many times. CDR3 in amino acids: CASSPEEGMVYEQYF. In nucleotides, the CDR3 is TGTGCCAGCTCACCTGAGGAGGGTATGGTCTACGAGCAGTACTTC. The gene calls are TRBV18 and TRBJ2-7; a weak D match, TRBD2 (6 bases). With 3 bases removed from V and 3 bases from J, the gap between germline ends came to 15 bases. The V gene's germline CDR1 is KGHSH and CDR2 LQKENI. There are 15 residues in the CDR3.

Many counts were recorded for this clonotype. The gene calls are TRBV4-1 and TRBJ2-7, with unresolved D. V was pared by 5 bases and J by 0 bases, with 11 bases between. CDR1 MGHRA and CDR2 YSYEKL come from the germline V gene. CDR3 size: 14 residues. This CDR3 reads CASSIEVDSYEQYF. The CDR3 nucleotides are TGCGCCAGCAGCATCGAGGTGGACTCCTACGAGCAGTACTTC.

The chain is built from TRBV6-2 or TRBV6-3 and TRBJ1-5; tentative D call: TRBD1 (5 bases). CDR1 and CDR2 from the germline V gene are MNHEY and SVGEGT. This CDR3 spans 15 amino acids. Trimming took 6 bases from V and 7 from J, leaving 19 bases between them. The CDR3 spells CASSSLLGTGQPQHF. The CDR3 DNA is TGTGCCAGCAGCAGTCTTTTAGGGACGGGACAGCCCCAGCATTTT.

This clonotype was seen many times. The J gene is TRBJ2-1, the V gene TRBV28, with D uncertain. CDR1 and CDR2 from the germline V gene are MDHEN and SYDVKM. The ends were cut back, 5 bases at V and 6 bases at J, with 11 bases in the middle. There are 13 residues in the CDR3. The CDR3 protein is CASSPTLLNEQFF. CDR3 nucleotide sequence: TGTGCCAGCAGTCCGACACTCCTCAATGAGCAGTTCTTC.

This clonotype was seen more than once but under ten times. Here the CDR3 DNA reads TGTGCCAGCAGCCAAGATCTGGAGGGGCTCTCCTACAATGAGCAGTTCTTC. It is translated as CASSQDLEGLSYNEQFF. The rearrangement links TRBV4-2 to TRBJ2-1; the D gene is possibly TRBD2 (6 bases). CDR3 length equals 17 residues. V shed 0 bases and J shed 0 bases, with 12 bases lying between them. CDR1 and CDR2 (germline): LGHNA, YNFKEQ.

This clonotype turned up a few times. CDR3 residues: CASSLLAGGYTDTQYF. The CDR3 DNA sequence: TGTGCCAGCAGCTTATTAGCGGGGGGCTACACAGATACGCAGTATTTT. This rearrangement joins TRBV11-2 to TRBJ2-3; 10 bases align to TRBD2. This CDR3 region has 16 residues. Germline V gene lookup returns CDR1 SGHAT and CDR2 FQNNGV. Losses at the gene ends were 2 bases for V and 2 bases for J; bases not matched to a gene: 4.

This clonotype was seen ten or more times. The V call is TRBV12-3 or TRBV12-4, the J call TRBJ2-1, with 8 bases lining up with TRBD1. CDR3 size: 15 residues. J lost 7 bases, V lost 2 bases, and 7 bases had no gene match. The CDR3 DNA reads TGTGCCAGCAGTTTATTGGTACAGGGGGGAAATGAGCAGTTCTTC. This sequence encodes CASSLLVQGGNEQFF.

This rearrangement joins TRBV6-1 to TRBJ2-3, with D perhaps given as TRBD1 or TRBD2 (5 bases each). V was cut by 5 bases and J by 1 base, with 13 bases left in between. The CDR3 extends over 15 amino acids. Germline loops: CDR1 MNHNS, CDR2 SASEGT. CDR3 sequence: CASSTRDQRTDTQYF. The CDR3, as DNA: TGTGCCAGCAGTACCCGGGACCAACGCACAGATACGCAGTATTTT.

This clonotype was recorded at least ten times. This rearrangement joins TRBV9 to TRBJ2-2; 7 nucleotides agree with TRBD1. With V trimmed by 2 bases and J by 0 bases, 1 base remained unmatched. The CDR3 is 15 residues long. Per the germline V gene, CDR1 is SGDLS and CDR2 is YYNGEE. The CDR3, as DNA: TGTGCCAGCAGCGTTCAGGGGGCGAACACCGGGGAGCTGTTTTTT. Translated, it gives CASSVQGANTGELFF. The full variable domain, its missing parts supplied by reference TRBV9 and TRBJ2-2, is DSGVTQTPKHLITATGQRVTLRCSPRSGDLSVYWYQQSLDQGLQFLIQYYNGEERAKGNILERFSAQQFPDLHSELNLSSLELGDSALYFCASSVQGANTGELFFGEGSRLTVL.